Below are 9 T cell receptor beta chains sequenced from a single sample in a study of blood T cell repertoires in COVID-19. Produced via immunoSEQ multiplex PCR; TCRdb's table is partial and in-frame only. Among 150,000 or so clones listed, roughly 84% were seen once. Sequenced material: peripheral blood. These receptors were taken from a woman in her sixties or seventies with acute or convalescent COVID-19.

The V call is TRBV6-2 or TRBV6-3, the J call TRBJ2-7; D is ambiguous. Germline assignment: CDR1 MNHEY and CDR2 SVGEGT. V lost 8 bases and J lost 0, with 17 bases in between. The CDR3 loop spans 15 amino acids. This chain's CDR3 is CASCRASRSSYEQYF. In nucleotides, the CDR3 is TGTGCCAGCTGCCGAGCCTCCCGGAGCTCCTACGAGCAGTACTTC.

The chain is built from TRBV7-9 and TRBJ2-5; possible D gene TRBD1, 6 bases. The CDR3 loop spans 13 amino acids. CDR1 and CDR2 (germline): SEHNR, FQNEAQ (reference sequence). V was trimmed by 7 bases and J by 5 bases, leaving 14 bases between them. The CDR3 sequence: CASKPRGEETQYF. The DNA for the CDR3 is TGTGCCAGCAAACCCAGGGGCGAGGAGACCCAGTACTTC.

The chain employs TRBV14 and TRBJ1-2, with 10 bases matching TRBD1. The CDR3 is made up of 15 amino acids. V shed 1 base, J shed 3 bases, and the junction held 2 bases outside the gene matches. Germline V lookup: CDR1 SGHDN, CDR2 FVKESK. CDR3 sequence: CASSQGQGAYYGYTF. The DNA for the CDR3 is TGTGCCAGCAGCCAAGGACAGGGGGCTTACTATGGCTACACCTTC.

The chain joins TRBV24-1 to TRBJ1-2; 12 bases map to TRBD1. The CDR3 is 14 residues long. Germline assignment: CDR1 KGHDR and CDR2 SFDVKD. With 8 bases clipped from V and 2 bases from J, the junction kept 2 bases outside the gene matches. The CDR3: CATKGQGANYGYTF. The CDR3 DNA reads TGTGCCACCAAGGGACAGGGGGCCAACTATGGCTACACCTTC.

This clone has a single count. The chain uses TRBV29-1 and TRBJ1-2; 7 positions agree with TRBD1. The germline V gene has CDR1 SQVTM and CDR2 ANQGSEA. The CDR3 runs to 12 residues. V shed 7 bases and J 6 bases; nucleotides not matched to a gene: 8. Here the CDR3 DNA reads TGCAGCGGGGAAATTGGGACAGATGGCTACACCTTC. Translated, it gives CSGEIGTDGYTF.

V and J are TRBV27 and TRBJ2-7; maybe TRBD1 (5 bases). Germline V gives CDR1 MNHEY, CDR2 SMNVEV (reference sequence). This CDR3 comprises 14 residues. With 6 bases removed from V and 1 base from J, the gap between germline ends came to 13 bases. Written as DNA, the CDR3 is TGTGCCAGCAGCCCCCTCGACAGTTCCTACGAGCAGTACTTC. Translation gives CASSPLDSSYEQYF.

This chain uses TRBV5-4 with TRBJ2-1; 8 positions match TRBD2. The CDR3 is made up of 18 amino acids. The germline gives CDR1 SGHNT, CDR2 YYREEE (reference sequence). V shed 5 bases, J shed 9 bases, and the junction held 22 bases outside the gene matches. CDR3 bases: TGTGCCAGCAGTTCTCCCTGGGAGCGGGGGAAAGGAGTGGGTGAGCAGTTCTTC. This codes for CASSSPWERGKGVGEQFF.

The genes are TRBV28 and TRBJ2-5, with 8 positions matching TRBD1. The CDR3 extends over 14 amino acids. Germline V gene data show CDR1 as MDHEN and CDR2 as SYDVKM. The junction had 8 bases not matched to a gene; V was cut back by 6 bases and J by 5 bases. DNA for the CDR3: TGTGCCAGCAGGACTAGACAGGGGAGGGAGACCCAGTACTTC. Protein: CASRTRQGRETQYF.

CDR3 sequence reads: CASTPGPGVYGYTF. CDR3 in DNA: TGTGCCAGCACCCCAGGGCCGGGGGTTTATGGCTACACCTTC. The V gene is TRBV28, the J gene TRBJ1-2; D may be TRBD1 (5 bases). The CDR3 contains 14 residues. Germline CDR1 MDHEN, CDR2 SYDVKM. The V and J ends lost 7 bases and 5 bases respectively, with 17 bases between them.